A single sample gave rise to the 13 T cell receptor beta chains below, sequenced in a study of regulatory T cells in long-lasting Graves disease. Described time point: persistent/refractory GD, antithyroid drugs over 5 years with positive TRAb. PBMCs were the source of the RNA used for TCR sequencing. Combining iRepertoire HTBI primers with Arm-PCR of CDR3 regions, the authors built TCR beta libraries. Via MiXCR, TCRdb re-called the multiplex PCR reads, giving one row per CDR3 protein. Of 700,000 or so distinct CDR3 sequences listed, roughly 30% were seen once; the top ten hold roughly 46%. Here the sequenced sample was peripheral blood mononuclear cells (PBMCs), taken when the disease was refractory, from a patient treated with antithyroid drugs. All receptors come from a female donor with Graves disease.

The rearrangement links TRBV19 to TRBJ2-2, with D uncertain. CDR1 is LNHDA and CDR2 is SQIVND in the germline V gene (reference sequence). The CDR3 has 14 residues. V was trimmed by 6 bases and J by 1 base, leaving 9 bases between them. The CDR3 reads CASRIIKNTGELFF. The DNA of the CDR3 is TGTGCCAGTAGAATCATTAAGAACACCGGGGAGCTGTTTTTT.

The chain couples TRBV20-1 to TRBJ2-5, with D perhaps TRBD2 (6 bases). Germline loops: CDR1 DFQATT, CDR2 SNEGSKA (reference sequence). V was shortened by 5 bases and J by 5 bases, with 12 bases between the two germline ends. This CDR3 has 12 amino acids. The CDR3 DNA sequence: TGCAGTGCTCCCCGGGACTCCGAGACCCAGTACTTC. Protein sequence: CSAPRDSETQYF.

The V and J genes are TRBV6-1 and TRBJ1-1; no firm D call. From germline, CDR1 is MNHNS and CDR2 SASEGT. The CDR3 totals 10 residues. V dropped 10 bases and J dropped 8 bases, with 11 bases sitting between them. CDR3 region: CATRGGEAFF. The CDR3 bases are TGTGCCACCAGAGGAGGCGAAGCTTTCTTT.

This clonotype was counted a few times. V is TRBV5-1 and J is TRBJ1-5; unclear D gene. Germline V CDR1 and CDR2: SGHRS, YFSETQ. The V end was cut by 0 bases, the J end by 5 bases, with 9 bases between. CDR3 length equals 14 residues. This chain's CDR3 is CASSLGGSYQPQHF. The CDR3 DNA is TGCGCCAGCAGCTTGGGTGGCAGCTATCAGCCCCAGCATTTT. Complete variable domain (other parts from reference TRBV5-1 and TRBJ1-5): KAGVTQTPRYLIKTRGQQVTLSCSPISGHRSVSWYQQTPGQGLQFLFEYFSETQRNKGNFPGRFSGRQFSNSRSEMNVSTLELGDSALYLCASSLGGSYQPQHFGDGTRLSIL.

The rearrangement joins TRBV10-2 to TRBJ2-1; D gene unclear. Per germline, CDR1 WSHSY and CDR2 SAAADI. V was trimmed by 3 bases and J by 5 bases, leaving 5 bases between them. The CDR3 covers 12 residues. The CDR3 DNA reads TGCGCCAGCAGTGAAGGGAACAATGAGCAGTTCTTC. This gives the protein CASSEGNNEQFF.

There are a few counts of this clonotype. The V call is TRBV15, the J call TRBJ2-6, with D unresolved. The CDR3 loop spans 15 amino acids. From germline, CDR1 is LNHNV and CDR2 YYDKDF (reference sequence). The V end lost 1 base, the J end lost 0 bases, and 4 bases lay between the germline ends. In DNA form, the CDR3 reads TGTGCCACCAGCAGAGTGAACTCTGGGGCCAACGTCCTGACTTTC. Amino acid sequence: CATSRVNSGANVLTF.

The chain carries TRBV12-3 or TRBV12-4 and TRBJ1-1; tentatively, D is TRBD1 (5 bases). V was pared by 7 bases and J by 6 bases, with 12 bases between. The CDR3 has 12 residues. In DNA, the CDR3 is TGTGCCAGCACCCCCGGGGGGTCTGAAGCTTTCTTT. Its protein is CASTPGGSEAFF.

This clonotype came up many times. The genes are TRBV28 and TRBJ2-7; D is unresolved. The length of the CDR3 is 11 residues. In germline, CDR1 is MDHEN, CDR2 SYDVKM. The V and J ends lost 2 bases and 5 bases respectively, with 4 bases between them. CDR3 nucleotides: TGTGCCAGCAGTTTAAACAACGAGCAGTACTTC. This sequence encodes CASSLNNEQYF. Full variable domain (remainder filled in from reference TRBV28 and TRBJ2-7): DVKVTQSSRYLVKRTGEKVFLECVQDMDHENMFWYRQDPGLGLRLIYFSYDVKMKEKGDIPEGYSVSREKKERFSLILESASTNQTSMYLCASSLNNEQYFGPGTRLTVT.

The chain couples TRBV29-1 to TRBJ1-1, with 10 nucleotides matching TRBD1. The CDR3 has 16 amino acids. V lost 7 bases and J lost 0; bases outside the gene matches: 11. Germline V CDR1 and CDR2: SQVTM, ANQGSEA. CDR3 in DNA: TGCAGCGCTGTGGGGGACAGGGGAGCGGTGAACACTGAAGCTTTCTTT. It specifies CSAVGDRGAVNTEAFF.

This chain connects TRBV4-1 to TRBJ1-4; D perhaps matches TRBD1 (5 bases). The CDR3 is 17 residues long. Trimming stripped 0 bases from V and 2 bases from J, with 13 bases between. Germline V lookup: CDR1 MGHRA, CDR2 YSYEKL. CDR3 sequence reads: CASSQDLMGGTNEKLFF. CDR3 in DNA: TGCGCCAGCAGCCAAGATCTGATGGGGGGGACTAATGAAAAACTGTTTTTT.

This sequence joins TRBV5-4 and TRBJ1-1; no clear D gene. There are 15 residues in the CDR3. The V gene's germline CDR1 is SGHNT and CDR2 YYREEE (reference sequence). V was cut by 4 bases and J by 2 bases, with 15 bases left in between. The CDR3: CASSTGTVFNTEAFF. The CDR3, as DNA: TGTGCCAGCAGCACCGGCACAGTTTTTAACACTGAAGCTTTCTTT.

This clonotype was observed a few times. V usage is TRBV28 and J usage is TRBJ2-5, with TRBD2 matching over 9 bases. Unmatched junction bases numbered 10, after V lost 6 bases and J lost 5 bases. The CDR3 is 15 amino acids. Germline loops: CDR1 MDHEN, CDR2 SYDVKM. DNA for the CDR3: TGTGCCAGCAGGATAATAGCGGGAGTCGGGGAGACCCAGTACTTC. Encoded protein: CASRIIAGVGETQYF.

This clonotype was found many times. The chain joins TRBV2 to TRBJ1-4; D possibly corresponds to TRBD1 (5 bases). Germline V gives CDR1 SNHLY, CDR2 FYNNEI. The CDR3 totals 15 residues. Trimming stripped 1 base from V and 7 bases from J, with 13 bases between. CDR3 region: CASSEGGAGSEKLFF. The DNA of the CDR3 is TGTGCCAGCAGTGAAGGTGGCGCAGGGAGTGAAAAACTGTTTTTT.